This is a list of T cell receptor beta chains from one sample in a study of blood T cell repertoires in COVID-19. Some clones are missing from TCRdb's copy, which holds only in-frame ones; the method was immunoSEQ multiplex PCR. This table has 210,000 or so clones, about 90% appearing once. The specimen was peripheral blood. Receptor source: a man aged 18 to 30 with active or convalescent COVID-19. Each CDR3 is given with its conserved first and last residue. The D gene is left open where the match is weak. Only part of the rows carry a size: once, few, many, or a class if the clone is expanded.

v_gene	abundance	j_gene	d_gene	CDR3aa	CDR3nt
TRBV19	-	TRBJ2-1	-	CASTEDRSSYNEQFF	TGTGCCAGTACTGAAGACAGGAGCTCCTACAATGAGCAGTTCTTC
TRBV6-5	-	TRBJ2-5	TRBD2	CASSYLAGGPSETQYF	TGTGCCAGCAGTTACCTAGCGGGAGGGCCCTCGGAGACCCAGTACTTC
TRBV5-1	-	TRBJ2-1	-	CASSEGLNEQFF	TGCGCCAGCAGCGAGGGACTCAATGAGCAGTTCTTC
TRBV18	-	TRBJ1-1	TRBD1	CASSPAGTGTNTEAFF	TGTGCCAGCTCACCAGCCGGGACAGGGACGAACACTGAAGCTTTCTTT
TRBV7-2	-	TRBJ2-7	TRBD2	CASSLGLAGNYEQYF	TGTGCCAGCAGCTTGGGACTAGCGGGGAACTACGAGCAGTACTTC
TRBV5-6	-	TRBJ1-2	-	CASSDPQGDYGYTF	TGTGCCAGCAGCGATCCCCAGGGTGACTATGGCTACACCTTC
TRBV11-3	-	TRBJ2-1	TRBD1	CASSDRGRGEQFF	TGTGCCAGCAGCGACAGGGGAAGGGGTGAGCAGTTCTTC
TRBV6-5	once	TRBJ1-5	TRBD1	CASSQQNRGWQPQHF	TGTGCCAGCAGTCAGCAGAACAGGGGGTGGCAGCCCCAGCATTTT
TRBV27	-	TRBJ1-2	TRBD1	CASSPRDSRSGYTF	TGTGCCAGCAGCCCAAGGGACAGCCGCAGTGGCTACACCTTC
TRBV11-2	-	TRBJ1-6	-	CASSLDPVNNSPLHF	TGTGCCAGCAGCTTAGATCCGGTCAATAATTCACCCCTCCACTTT
TRBV7-9	-	TRBJ2-3	TRBD1	CASSIQTGGSTDTQYF	TGTGCCAGCAGCATACAGACAGGGGGGAGCACAGATACGCAGTATTTT
TRBV4-1	-	TRBJ2-7	-	CASSEGRGAYEQYF	TGCGCCAGCAGCGAAGGAAGGGGCGCCTACGAGCAGTACTTC
TRBV20-1	once	TRBJ2-7	TRBD2	CSASPMTSPEIEQYF	TGCAGTGCTAGTCCAATGACTAGCCCAGAAATCGAGCAGTACTTC
TRBV3-1/TRBV3-2	-	TRBJ1-3	-	CASSQTRDSGNTIYF	TGTGCCAGCAGCCAAACCCGGGACTCTGGAAACACCATATATTTT
TRBV4-1	-	TRBJ1-5	-	CASSQEVTGDQPQHF	TGCGCCAGCAGCCAAGAGGTTACGGGAGATCAGCCCCAGCATTTT
TRBV27	-	TRBJ2-5	TRBD1	CASSPDRGEETQYF	TGTGCCAGCAGTCCAGACAGGGGGGAAGAGACCCAGTACTTC
TRBV30	-	TRBJ2-3	TRBD2	CAWSVPLAGGADTQYF	TGTGCCTGGAGTGTACCTCTAGCGGGGGGGGCGGATACGCAGTATTTT
TRBV27	-	TRBJ1-6	TRBD1	CASRYTGAESPLHF	TGTGCCAGTCGATATACAGGGGCGGAATCACCCCTCCACTTT
TRBV9	-	TRBJ1-5	TRBD1	CASSVDREGNQPQHF	TGTGCCAGCAGCGTCGACAGGGAGGGCAATCAGCCCCAGCATTTT
TRBV30	once	TRBJ2-2	-	CAWSVPRDTGELFF	TGTGCCTGGAGTGTACCCCGGGACACCGGGGAGCTGTTTTTT
TRBV6-4	-	TRBJ2-2	TRBD1	CASSEVWGQVHTGELFF	TGTGCCAGCAGTGAGGTCTGGGGACAGGTCCACACCGGGGAGCTGTTTTTT
TRBV28	-	TRBJ1-1	TRBD1	CASSSSNRLQGETEAFF	TGTGCCAGCAGTTCCTCCAATCGCTTACAGGGGGAGACTGAAGCTTTCTTT
TRBV23-1	-	TRBJ1-2	TRBD1	CASSQLIGQVTNYGYTF	TGCGCCAGCTCTCAGCTGATCGGACAGGTGACTAACTATGGCTACACCTTC
TRBV5-1	-	TRBJ1-4	-	CASSSGVGTGNEKLFF	TGCGCCAGCAGCTCTGGAGTAGGGACTGGAAATGAAAAACTGTTTTTT
TRBV19	-	TRBJ2-5	TRBD2	CASRSLAGDSETQYF	TGTGCCAGTAGGTCGCTAGCGGGAGATTCAGAGACCCAGTACTTC
TRBV5-8	few	TRBJ1-5	TRBD1	CASNYEAGTAYSNQPQHF	TGTGCCAGCAACTATGAGGCAGGGACAGCCTATAGCAATCAGCCCCAGCATTTT
TRBV24-1	-	TRBJ2-3	TRBD2	CATSDAGDGTDTQYF	TGTGCCACCAGTGATGCGGGAGATGGCACAGATACGCAGTATTTT
TRBV10-1	-	TRBJ2-7	-	CASIISRSYEQYF	TGCGCCAGCATCATTTCGCGGTCCTACGAGCAGTACTTC